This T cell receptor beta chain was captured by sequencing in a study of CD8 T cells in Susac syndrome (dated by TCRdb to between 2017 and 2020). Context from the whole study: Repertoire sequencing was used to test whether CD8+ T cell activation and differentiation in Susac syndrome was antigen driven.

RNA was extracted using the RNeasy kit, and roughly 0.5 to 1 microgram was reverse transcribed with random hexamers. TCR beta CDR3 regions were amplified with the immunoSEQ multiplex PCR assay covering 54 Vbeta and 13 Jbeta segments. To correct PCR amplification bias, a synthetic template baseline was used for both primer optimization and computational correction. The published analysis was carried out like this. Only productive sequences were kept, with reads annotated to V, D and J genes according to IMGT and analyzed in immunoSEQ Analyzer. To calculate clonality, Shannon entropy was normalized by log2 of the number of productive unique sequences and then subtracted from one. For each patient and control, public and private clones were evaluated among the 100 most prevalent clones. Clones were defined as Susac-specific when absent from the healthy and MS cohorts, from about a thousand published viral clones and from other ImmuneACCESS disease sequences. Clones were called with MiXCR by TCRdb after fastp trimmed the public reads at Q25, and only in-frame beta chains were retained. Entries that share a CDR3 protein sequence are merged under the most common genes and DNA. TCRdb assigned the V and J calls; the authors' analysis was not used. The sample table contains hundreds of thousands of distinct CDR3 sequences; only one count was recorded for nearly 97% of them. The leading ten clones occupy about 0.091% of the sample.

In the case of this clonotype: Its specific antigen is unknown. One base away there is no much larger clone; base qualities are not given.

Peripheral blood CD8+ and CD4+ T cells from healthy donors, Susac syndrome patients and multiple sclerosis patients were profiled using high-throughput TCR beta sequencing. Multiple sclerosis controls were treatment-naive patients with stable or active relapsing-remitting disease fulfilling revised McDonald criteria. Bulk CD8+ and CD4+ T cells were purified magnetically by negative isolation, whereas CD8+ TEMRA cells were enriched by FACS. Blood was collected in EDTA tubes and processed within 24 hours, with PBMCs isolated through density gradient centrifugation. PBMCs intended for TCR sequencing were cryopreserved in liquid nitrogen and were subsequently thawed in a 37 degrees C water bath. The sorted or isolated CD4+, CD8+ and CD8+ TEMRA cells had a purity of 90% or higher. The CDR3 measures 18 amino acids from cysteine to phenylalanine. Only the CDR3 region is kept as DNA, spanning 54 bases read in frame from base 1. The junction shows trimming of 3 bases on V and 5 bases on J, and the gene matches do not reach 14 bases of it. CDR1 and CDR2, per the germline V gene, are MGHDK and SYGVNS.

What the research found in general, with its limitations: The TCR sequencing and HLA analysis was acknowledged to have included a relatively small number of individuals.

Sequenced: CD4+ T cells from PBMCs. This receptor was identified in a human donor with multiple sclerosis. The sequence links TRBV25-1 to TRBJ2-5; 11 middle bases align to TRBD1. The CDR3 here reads CASSDLGQGALYSETQYF. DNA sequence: TGTGCCAGCAGTGACCTCGGACAGGGGGCGTTATATTCGGAGACCCAGTACTTC.